The 12 T cell receptor beta chains below were found in one sample sequenced in a study of CXCR3-negative and CXCR3-positive naive CD8 T cells (dated by TCRdb to 2018 to 2020). This sample was sequenced with a NextSeq 550. The Human TCR Profiling Kit (MiLaboratory) was used to prepare UMI-labeled 5' RACE TRB cDNA libraries. Following reprocessing of the reads by TCRdb, the data hold one row per CDR3 protein sequence and no DNA is available. This sample's table contains 20,000 to 25,000 distinct CDR3 sequences. The top ten constitute roughly 4% of the sample. The sequenced sample consisted of naive CXCR3- CD8+ T cells from blood. Taken with the paper, the label for cell subset or site translates to: CD45RO-CCR7+CD27+CD95- naive CD8+ T cells lacking CXCR3 (TNR3-). The receptors derive from a human donor in good health. Some clones in this sample may be carry-over from other donors' samples.

This chain connects TRBV13 to TRBJ2-1; TCRdb calls TRBD1, which cannot be checked without DNA. The CDR3 runs to 16 residues. CDR1 PRHDT and CDR2 FYEKMQ come from the germline V gene (reference sequence). CDR3 region: CASSRGQGSSYNEQFF. Based on the CDR3 plus reference TRBV13 and TRBJ2-1, the full variable domain is AAGVIQSPRHLIKEKRETATLKCYPIPRHDTVYWYQQGPGQDPQFLISFYEKMQSDKGSIPDRFSAQQFSDYHSELNMSSLELGDSALYFCASSRGQGSSYNEQFFGPGTRLTVL.

The gene calls are TRBV10-1 and TRBJ2-7; TCRdb returns TRBD2, unconfirmable since there is no DNA. The CDR3 has 16 amino acids. CDR1 is WNHNN and CDR2 is SYGVQD in the germline V gene (reference sequence). CDR3 region: CASSEGASGLSYEQYF.

The chain combines TRBV10-2 with TRBJ2-5; TCRdb names TRBD1, which stays unverified in the absence of DNA. Germline-derived CDR1 and CDR2 are WSHSY and SAAADI. The CDR3 consists of 15 residues. The CDR3: CASSGWTGSQETQYF.

This chain joins TRBV29-1 and TRBJ1-4; TCRdb lists TRBD1, though no DNA is available to test this call. The CDR3 extends over 16 amino acids. Germline V gene data show CDR1 as SQVTM and CDR2 as ANQGSEA. CDR3: CSVEDLGQGINEKLFF. The whole variable domain, remainder taken from reference TRBV29-1 and TRBJ1-4, is SAVISQKPSRDICQRGTSLTIQCQVDSQVTMMFWYRQQPGQSLTLIATANQGSEATYESGFVIDKFPISRPNLTFSTLTVSNMSPEDSSIYLCSVEDLGQGINEKLFFGSGTQLSVL.

The rearrangement joins TRBV29-1 to TRBJ1-2; TCRdb designates TRBD1, a call that cannot be tested without DNA. CDR1 SQVTM and CDR2 ANQGSEA come from the germline V gene. The CDR3 has 16 amino acids. CDR3 sequence: CSVEGQGDRSNYGYTF.

By frequency, this clonotype registers medium-sized. The V and J genes are TRBV5-5 and TRBJ2-7; the D call of TRBD1 rests on TCRdb alone, since no DNA is present to check it. The CDR3 extends over 14 amino acids. The germline V gene encodes CDR1 SGHKS and CDR2 YYEKEE (reference sequence). This CDR3 is CASSFRQGAYEQYF.

This CDR3 is CASIPDRTYNEQFF. V usage is TRBV12-3 or TRBV12-4 and J usage is TRBJ2-1; TCRdb proposes TRBD1, but this gene call is untestable without DNA. This CDR3 comprises 14 residues.

The CDR3 reads CASSLGTSGTADTQYF. The V call is TRBV3-1, the J call TRBJ2-3; TCRdb gives TRBD2 as the D gene, but with no DNA this cannot be confirmed. The CDR3 runs to 16 residues. Germline CDR1 and CDR2: LGHDT and YNNKEL (reference sequence).

V usage is TRBV7-9 and J usage is TRBJ2-7; the TCRdb D gene call, TRBD1, has no DNA to confirm it. The CDR3 length is 13 residues. CDR1 is SEHNR and CDR2 is FQNEAQ in the germline V gene (reference sequence). The CDR3 loop is CASSAGRLYEQYF.

V usage is TRBV27 and J usage is TRBJ2-7; TCRdb returns TRBD2, unconfirmable since there is no DNA. Germline V gene data show CDR1 as MNHEY and CDR2 as SMNVEV (reference sequence). The CDR3 length is 16 residues. Here the CDR3 reads CASSPSPGNLVHEQYF.

The rearrangement links TRBV28 to TRBJ1-1; the D gene TCRdb calls, TRBD1, cannot be checked with no DNA. Germline CDR1 and CDR2: MDHEN and SYDVKM. The CDR3 runs to 16 residues. CDR3 loop: CATQFSLRLERTEAFF.

The V and J genes are TRBV7-2 and TRBJ2-1; TCRdb's assignment of TRBD1 cannot be checked, as there is no DNA. Germline loops: CDR1 SGHTA, CDR2 FQGNSA. The CDR3 has 14 residues. Here the CDR3 reads CASNAGQGGDEQFF.